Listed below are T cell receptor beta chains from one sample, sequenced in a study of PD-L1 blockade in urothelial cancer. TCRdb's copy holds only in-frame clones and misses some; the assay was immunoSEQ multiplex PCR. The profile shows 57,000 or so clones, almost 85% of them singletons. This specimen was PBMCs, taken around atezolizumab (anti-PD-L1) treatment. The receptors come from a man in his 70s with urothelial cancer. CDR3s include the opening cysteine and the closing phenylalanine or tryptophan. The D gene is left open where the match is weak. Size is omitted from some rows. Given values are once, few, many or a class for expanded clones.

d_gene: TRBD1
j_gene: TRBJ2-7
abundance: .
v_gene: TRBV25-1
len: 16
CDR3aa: CASSELLGGTGIEQYF
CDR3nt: TGTGCCAGCAGTGAACTACTGGGTGGGACAGGGATCGAGCAGTACTTC

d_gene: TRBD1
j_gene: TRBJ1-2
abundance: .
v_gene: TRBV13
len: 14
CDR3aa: CASSHRGPNYGYTF
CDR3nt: TGTGCCAGCAGCCACAGGGGGCCCAACTATGGCTACACCTTC

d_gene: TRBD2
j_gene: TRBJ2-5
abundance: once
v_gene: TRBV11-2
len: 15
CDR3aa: CASSYIAGVGETQYF
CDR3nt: TGTGCCAGCAGTTATATAGCGGGAGTTGGGGAGACCCAGTACTTC

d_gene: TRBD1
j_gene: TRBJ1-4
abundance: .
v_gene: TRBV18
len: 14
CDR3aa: CASSSQGTNEKLFF
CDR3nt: TGTGCCAGCTCCTCACAGGGGACTAATGAAAAACTGTTTTTT

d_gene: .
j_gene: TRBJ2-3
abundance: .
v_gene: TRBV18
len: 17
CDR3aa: CASSPAQTGFGTDTQYF
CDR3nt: TGTGCCAGCTCACCCGCCCAAACAGGGTTTGGCACAGATACGCAGTATTTT

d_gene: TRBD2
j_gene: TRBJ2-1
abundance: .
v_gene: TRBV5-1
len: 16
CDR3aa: CASRPAGLAGGNEQFF
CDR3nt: TGCGCCAGCAGACCTGCGGGACTAGCGGGAGGGAATGAGCAGTTCTTC

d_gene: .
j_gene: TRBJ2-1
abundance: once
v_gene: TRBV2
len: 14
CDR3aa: CASSRPGTPNEQFF
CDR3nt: TGTGCCAGCAGCCGTCCCGGGACTCCTAATGAGCAGTTCTTC

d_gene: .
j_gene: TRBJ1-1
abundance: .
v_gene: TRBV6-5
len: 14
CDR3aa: CASSYGAGRGRPFF
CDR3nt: TGTGCCAGCAGTTACGGTGCGGGCAGGGGTAGACCTTTCTTT

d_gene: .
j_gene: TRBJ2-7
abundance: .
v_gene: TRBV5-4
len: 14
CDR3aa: CASSRDIPGDEQYF
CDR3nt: TGTGCCAGCAGTCGGGACATCCCTGGGGACGAGCAGTACTTC

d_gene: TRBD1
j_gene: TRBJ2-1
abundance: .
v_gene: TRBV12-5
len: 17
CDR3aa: CASGLVQAGGVGNEQFF
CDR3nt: TGTGCTAGTGGTTTGGTACAGGCAGGGGGCGTTGGCAATGAGCAGTTCTTC

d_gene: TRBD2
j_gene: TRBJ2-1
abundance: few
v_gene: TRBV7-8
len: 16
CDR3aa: CASSPPGLVTTGEQFF
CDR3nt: TGTGCCAGCAGCCCCCCGGGACTAGTTACCACGGGTGAGCAGTTCTTC

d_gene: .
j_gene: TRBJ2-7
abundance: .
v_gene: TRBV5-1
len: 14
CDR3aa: CASSLVQGPYEQYF
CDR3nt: TGCGCCAGCAGCTTGGTCCAGGGTCCCTACGAGCAGTACTTC

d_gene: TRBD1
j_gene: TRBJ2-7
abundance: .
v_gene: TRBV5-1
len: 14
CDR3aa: CASSSGTAFYEQYF
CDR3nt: TGCGCCAGCAGCTCCGGGACAGCTTTCTACGAGCAGTACTTC

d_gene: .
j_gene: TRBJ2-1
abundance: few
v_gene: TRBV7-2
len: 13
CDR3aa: CASSNYRVNEQFF
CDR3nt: TGTGCCAGCAGCAACTACAGGGTCAATGAGCAGTTCTTC

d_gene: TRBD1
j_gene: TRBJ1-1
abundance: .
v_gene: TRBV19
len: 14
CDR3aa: CASSMDRGDTEAFF
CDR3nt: TGTGCCAGTAGTATGGACAGGGGGGACACTGAAGCTTTCTTT

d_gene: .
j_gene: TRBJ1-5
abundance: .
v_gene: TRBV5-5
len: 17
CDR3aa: CASSLRQASTSNQPQHF
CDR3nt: TGTGCCAGCAGCTTGCGGCAGGCCAGCACAAGCAATCAGCCCCAGCATTTT

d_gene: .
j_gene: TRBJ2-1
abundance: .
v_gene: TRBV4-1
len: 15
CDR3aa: CASSQEAGTYNEQFF
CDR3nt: TGCGCCAGCAGCCAAGAGGCGGGGACCTACAATGAGCAGTTCTTC

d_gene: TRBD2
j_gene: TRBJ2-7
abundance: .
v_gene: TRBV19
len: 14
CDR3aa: CASSIDGRKGEQYF
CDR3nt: TGTGCCAGTAGTATAGACGGGAGGAAGGGGGAGCAGTACTTC

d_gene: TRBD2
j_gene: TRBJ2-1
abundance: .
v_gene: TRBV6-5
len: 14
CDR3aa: CASSYGTRHNEQFF
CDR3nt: TGTGCCAGCAGTTACGGGACTAGACACAATGAGCAGTTCTTC

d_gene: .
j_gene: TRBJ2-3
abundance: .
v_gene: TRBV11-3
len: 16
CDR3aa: CASSLGASGSTDTQYF
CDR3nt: TGTGCCAGCAGCCTGGGCGCCAGCGGAAGCACAGATACGCAGTATTTT

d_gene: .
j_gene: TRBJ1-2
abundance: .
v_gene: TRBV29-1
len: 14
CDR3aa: CSVRATTKHYGYTF
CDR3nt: TGCAGCGTTCGAGCTACTACAAAACACTATGGCTACACCTTC

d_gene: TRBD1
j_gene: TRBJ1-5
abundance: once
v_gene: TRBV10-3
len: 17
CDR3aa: CAISERAGQGMSQPQHF
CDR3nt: TGTGCCATCAGTGAGAGGGCGGGACAGGGGATGTCTCAGCCCCAGCATTTT

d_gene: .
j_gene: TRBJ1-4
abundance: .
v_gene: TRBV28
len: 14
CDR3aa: CASSSTGFDEKLFF
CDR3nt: TGTGCCAGCAGTTCCACAGGGTTTGATGAAAAACTGTTTTTT

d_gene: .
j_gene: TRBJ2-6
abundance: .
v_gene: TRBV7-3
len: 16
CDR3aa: CASSLSGGSGANVLTF
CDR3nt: TGTGCCAGCAGCTTATCAGGAGGATCTGGGGCCAACGTCCTGACTTTC

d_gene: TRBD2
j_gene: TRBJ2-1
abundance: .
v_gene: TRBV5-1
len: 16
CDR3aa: CASSLGPAGGFGEQFF
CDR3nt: TGCGCCAGCAGCTTAGGGCCAGCGGGAGGGTTTGGGGAGCAGTTCTTC

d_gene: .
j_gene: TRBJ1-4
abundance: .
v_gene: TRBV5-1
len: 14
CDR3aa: CASSLGRINEKLFF
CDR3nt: TGCGCCAGCAGCTTGGGGCGGATTAATGAAAAACTGTTTTTT

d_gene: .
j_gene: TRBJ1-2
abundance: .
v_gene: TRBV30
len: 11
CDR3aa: CAWDPGVGYTF
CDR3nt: TGTGCCTGGGACCCGGGTGTTGGCTACACCTTC

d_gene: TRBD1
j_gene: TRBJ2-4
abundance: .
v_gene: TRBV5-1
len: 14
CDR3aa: CASSPTGEKNIQYF
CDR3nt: TGCGCCAGCAGCCCGACAGGGGAGAAAAACATTCAGTACTTC

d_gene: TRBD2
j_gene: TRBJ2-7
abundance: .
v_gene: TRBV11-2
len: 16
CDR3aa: CASSLGSGTSSYEQYF
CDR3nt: TGTGCCAGCAGCTTAGGGAGCGGGACGAGCTCCTACGAGCAGTACTTC

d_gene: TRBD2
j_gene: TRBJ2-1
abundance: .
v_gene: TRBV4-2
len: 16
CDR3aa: CASSQGSSGRENEQFF
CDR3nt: TGTGCCAGCAGCCAAGGATCTAGCGGGAGAGAAAATGAGCAGTTCTTC

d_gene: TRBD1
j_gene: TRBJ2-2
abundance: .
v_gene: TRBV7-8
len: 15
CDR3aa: CASSFTRGLTGELFF
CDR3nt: TGTGCCAGCAGCTTCACCAGGGGGCTTACCGGGGAGCTGTTTTTT

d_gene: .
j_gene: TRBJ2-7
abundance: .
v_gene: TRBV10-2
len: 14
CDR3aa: CASSPAGKIDEQYF
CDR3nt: TGCGCCAGCAGCCCGGCCGGGAAGATTGACGAGCAGTACTTC

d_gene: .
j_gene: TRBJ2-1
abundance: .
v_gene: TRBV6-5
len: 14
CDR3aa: CASSVAASYNEQFF
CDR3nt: TGTGCCAGCAGCGTAGCGGCTTCCTACAATGAGCAGTTCTTC

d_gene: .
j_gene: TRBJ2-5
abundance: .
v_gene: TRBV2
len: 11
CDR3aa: CASSREETQYF
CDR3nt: TGTGCCAGCAGCCGAGAAGAGACCCAGTACTTC

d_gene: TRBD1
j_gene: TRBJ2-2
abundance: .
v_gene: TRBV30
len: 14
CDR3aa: CAWGTARATGELFF
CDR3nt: TGTGCCTGGGGGACAGCTCGGGCCACCGGGGAGCTGTTTTTT

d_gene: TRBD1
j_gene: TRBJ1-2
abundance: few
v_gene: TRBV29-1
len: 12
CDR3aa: CTINRGPYGYTF
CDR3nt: TGCACCATAAACAGGGGCCCCTATGGCTACACCTTC

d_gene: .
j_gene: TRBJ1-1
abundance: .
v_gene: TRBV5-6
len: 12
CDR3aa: CASRTIGGEAFF
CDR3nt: TGTGCCAGCAGAACCATAGGAGGTGAAGCTTTCTTT

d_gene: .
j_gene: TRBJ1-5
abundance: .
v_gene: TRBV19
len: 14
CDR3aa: CASSNSGTYQPQHF
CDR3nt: TGTGCCAGTAGTAATTCAGGGACTTATCAGCCCCAGCATTTT

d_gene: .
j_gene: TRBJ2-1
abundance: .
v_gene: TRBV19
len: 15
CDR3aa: CASSIRAGIYNEQFF
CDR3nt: TGTGCCAGTAGTATAAGGGCGGGAATCTACAATGAGCAGTTCTTC